The 30 T cell receptor beta chains below all came from one sample that was sequenced in a study of blood T cell repertoires in COVID-19. This table comes from immunoSEQ multiplex PCR, and its TCRdb copy is limited to in-frame clones, with some not included. This table has approximately 200,000 clones, about 80% appearing once. The sequenced material came from PBMCs or T cells enriched from blood (not recorded which). These TCRs come from a woman in her thirties or forties with acute COVID-19.

The rearrangement uses TRBV4-1 and TRBJ1-2; perhaps TRBD1 as D (6 bases). There are 16 residues in the CDR3. Germline-derived CDR1 and CDR2 are MGHRA and YSYEKL. V was pared by 3 bases and J by 8 bases, with 22 bases between. CDR3 coding DNA: TGCGCCAGCAGCCAGTCAGATTACCAGGGAGGGGGAGGCTACACCTTC. Translated, it gives CASSQSDYQGGGGYTF.

This clone was counted once. V is TRBV2 and J is TRBJ2-7; a possible D gene is TRBD1 (6 bases). V dropped 6 bases and J dropped 3 bases, with 18 bases sitting between them. CDR3 length: 15 residues. Germline values: CDR1 SNHLY, CDR2 FYNNEI. In DNA, the CDR3 is TGTGCCAGCAGCGGAACCGGGACACTGGACTACGAGCAGTACTTC. It specifies CASSGTGTLDYEQYF. The full variable domain, with the rest looked up from reference TRBV2 and TRBJ2-7, is EPEVTQTPSHQVTQMGQEVILRCVPISNHLYFYWYRQILGQKVEFLVSFYNNEISEKSEIFDDQFSVERPDGSNFTLKIRSTKLEDSAMYFCASSGTGTLDYEQYFGPGTRLTVT.

V is TRBV6-6 and J is TRBJ2-5, with a possible D match to TRBD2 (6 bases). The germline V gene encodes CDR1 MNHNY and CDR2 SVGAGI (reference sequence). CDR3 length: 15 residues. V dropped 0 bases and J dropped 4 bases, with 12 bases sitting between them. The CDR3 region has the DNA TGTGCCAGCAGTTACTCAGGAGGGGCGCTAGAGACCCAGTACTTC. This sequence encodes CASSYSGGALETQYF.

The chain has TRBV4-1 and TRBJ2-2; a possible D gene is TRBD1 (7 bases). The ends were cut back, 3 bases at V and 1 base at J, with 12 bases in the middle. Germline V gene data show CDR1 as MGHRA and CDR2 as YSYEKL. CDR3 length: 16 amino acids. CDR3 protein: CASSQEGQKNTGELFF. The CDR3 DNA sequence: TGCGCCAGCAGCCAGGAGGGACAGAAGAACACCGGGGAGCTGTTTTTT.

The genes are TRBV6-5 and TRBJ2-7; D may be TRBD2 (5 bases). Germline CDR1 and CDR2: MNHEY and SVGAGI. CDR3 length: 14 amino acids. Between the trimmed V and J ends, which lost 5 bases and 3 bases, there was a span of 14 bases. CDR3 DNA: TGTGCCAGCAGTCGGAGGCTTCTTAGCTACGAGCAGTACTTC. Translating gives CASSRRLLSYEQYF.

J is TRBJ1-6 and V is TRBV9, with no clear D. The CDR3 extends over 14 amino acids. Germline CDR1 and CDR2: SGDLS and YYNGEE. Trimming cost V 0 bases and J 8 bases, with 9 bases left between them. The CDR3 sequence: CASSVDRRDSPLHF. The DNA of the CDR3 is TGTGCCAGCAGCGTAGATAGGAGAGATTCACCCCTCCACTTT.

The rearrangement links TRBV5-1 to TRBJ1-1, with D perhaps matching TRBD1 (6 bases). Per germline, CDR1 SGHRS and CDR2 YFSETQ. The V and J ends lost 1 base and 4 bases respectively, with 14 bases between them. There are 15 residues in the CDR3. CDR3 in amino acids: CASSLSGVGGTEAFF. CDR3 nucleotides: TGCGCCAGCAGCTTGTCAGGGGTAGGTGGCACTGAAGCTTTCTTT.

The chain has TRBV7-9 and TRBJ1-6; D is ambiguous. The CDR3 loop spans 16 amino acids. In germline, CDR1 is SEHNR, CDR2 FQNEAQ (reference sequence). The V end was cut by 4 bases, the J end by 3 bases, with 13 bases between. CDR3 DNA: TGTGCCAGCAGCTATTCGGGGTTGCACTATAATTCACCCCTCCACTTT. Residues: CASSYSGLHYNSPLHF.

Details on this clone: Other nucleotide sequences in the sample specify the same CDR3. This rearrangement joins TRBV28 to TRBJ1-1; maybe TRBD1 (6 bases). V lost 6 bases, J lost 4 bases, and 15 bases lay in between. Germline-derived CDR1 and CDR2 are MDHEN and SYDVKM. The CDR3 is made up of 14 amino acids. This CDR3 reads CASSPSGGSTEAFF. DNA of the CDR3: TGTGCCAGCAGCCCTTCGGGGGGCAGCACTGAAGCTTTCTTT. The whole variable domain, filled in from reference TRBV28 and TRBJ1-1, reads DVKVTQSSRYLVKRTGEKVFLECVQDMDHENMFWYRQDPGLGLRLIYFSYDVKMKEKGDIPEGYSVSREKKERFSLILESASTNQTSMYLCASSPSGGSTEAFFGQGTRLTVV.

This clone occurred a few times. The chain uses TRBV5-1 and TRBJ1-4, with 9 bases matching TRBD1. With V trimmed by 3 bases and J by 8 bases, 8 bases remained unmatched. This CDR3 spans 15 amino acids. Germline V CDR1 and CDR2: SGHRS, YFSETQ. CDR3 region: CASSSSHRGPEKLFF. In nucleotides, the CDR3 is TGCGCCAGCAGCTCCTCCCACAGGGGGCCCGAAAAACTGTTTTTT.

This clone was seen only once. J is TRBJ2-7 and V is TRBV6-5; D is unresolved. Between the trimmed V and J ends, which lost 0 bases and 3 bases, there was a span of 9 bases. Germline-derived CDR1 and CDR2 are MNHEY and SVGAGI. The CDR3 loop spans 14 amino acids. This chain's CDR3 is CASSYSGEHYEQYF. DNA for the CDR3: TGTGCCAGCAGTTACTCCGGAGAACACTACGAGCAGTACTTC.

The J gene is TRBJ1-1, the V gene TRBV28, with D possibly matching TRBD1 (6 bases). The CDR3 contains 16 residues. V dropped 6 bases and J dropped 1 base, with 18 bases sitting between them. Germline CDR1 and CDR2: MDHEN and SYDVKM. The CDR3 region is CASSPSVGGRNTEAFF. CDR3 in DNA: TGTGCCAGCAGCCCTTCGGTAGGGGGAAGGAACACTGAAGCTTTCTTT. The full variable domain, rest sourced from reference TRBV28 and TRBJ1-1, is DVKVTQSSRYLVKRTGEKVFLECVQDMDHENMFWYRQDPGLGLRLIYFSYDVKMKEKGDIPEGYSVSREKKERFSLILESASTNQTSMYLCASSPSVGGRNTEAFFGQGTRLTVV.

The rearrangement joins TRBV3-1 (or the pseudogene TRBV3-2) to TRBJ1-5; D is possibly TRBD1 (5 bases). V lost 1 base and J 6 bases, leaving 10 bases between the germline ends. This CDR3 is built from 14 residues. Germline V gives CDR1 LGHDT, CDR2 YNNKEL (reference sequence). The CDR3 here is CASSQGAGPQPQHF. In DNA form, the CDR3 reads TGTGCCAGCAGCCAAGGGGCAGGGCCTCAGCCCCAGCATTTT.

This clone was detected only once. The chain employs TRBV20-1 and TRBJ1-1; D not resolved. In germline, CDR1 is DFQATT, CDR2 SNEGSKA (reference sequence). The CDR3 is made up of 11 amino acids. V was trimmed by 5 bases and J by 2 bases, leaving 6 bases between them. DNA for the CDR3: TGCAGTGCTTGGGCAAACACTGAAGCTTTCTTT. Amino acids: CSAWANTEAFF.

The gene calls are TRBV27 and TRBJ2-3, with TRBD1 identical over 8 bases. The CDR3 is 14 residues long. Germline-derived CDR1 and CDR2 are MNHEY and SMNVEV (reference sequence). Trimming removed 7 bases from V and 2 bases from J; junction bases left unmatched: 5. CDR3 sequence: CASTRQGFTDTQYF. CDR3 nucleotide sequence: TGTGCCAGCACCCGACAGGGGTTCACAGATACGCAGTATTTT.

The V gene is TRBV9, the J gene TRBJ2-3, with 12 positions matching TRBD2. Per the germline V gene, CDR1 is SGDLS and CDR2 is YYNGEE. V dropped 4 bases and J dropped 3; count of bases not matched to a gene: 12. The CDR3 is 18 residues long. The CDR3 nucleotides are TGTGCCAGCAGCCGTCGGGCTAGCGGGGGGGGAAGTACAGATACGCAGTATTTT. It yields the protein CASSRRASGGGSTDTQYF.

The V and J genes are TRBV29-1 and TRBJ1-2, with 10 bases fitting TRBD1. Germline lookup yields CDR1 SQVTM and CDR2 ANQGSEA. J was trimmed by 5 bases and V by 7 bases; bases with no gene match: 7. CDR3 length: 13 amino acids. Written as DNA, the CDR3 is TGCAGCGCCAATCGGGGACAGGGGTATGGCTACACCTTC. Encoded protein: CSANRGQGYGYTF. Complete variable domain (other parts from reference TRBV29-1 and TRBJ1-2): SAVISQKPSRDICQRGTSLTIQCQVDSQVTMMFWYRQQPGQSLTLIATANQGSEATYESGFVIDKFPISRPNLTFSTLTVSNMSPEDSSIYLCSANRGQGYGYTFGSGTRLTVV.

V gene TRBV7-9 combines with J gene TRBJ1-1; 10 bases fit TRBD1. The CDR3 spans 15 residues. V was pared by 5 bases and J by 5 bases, with 8 bases of the junction left unmatched. Germline loops: CDR1 SEHNR, CDR2 FQNEAQ (reference sequence). In DNA, the CDR3 is TGTGCCAGCAGCCTAACCCGGGACAGGGGAACTGAAGCTTTCTTT. This codes for CASSLTRDRGTEAFF.

The gene calls are TRBV6-5 and TRBJ1-2, with D unresolved. The CDR3 is 13 residues long. The V end was cut by 6 bases, the J end by 2 bases, with 10 bases between. Germline V gene sequence: CDR1 MNHEY, CDR2 SVGAGI. CDR3 protein: CASRREANYGYTF. DNA for the CDR3: TGTGCCAGCAGGAGGGAAGCCAACTATGGCTACACCTTC.

The genes are TRBV4-3 and TRBJ2-1, with D hard to call. This CDR3 region has 14 residues. V was shortened by 1 base and J by 5 bases, with 9 bases between the two germline ends. The V gene's germline CDR1 is LGHNA and CDR2 YSLEER. This CDR3 reads CASSQGGPNNEQFF. CDR3 DNA sequence: TGCGCCAGCAGCCAAGGAGGCCCTAACAATGAGCAGTTCTTC.

The V and J genes are TRBV14 and TRBJ2-2; D uncertain. The germline gives CDR1 SGHDN, CDR2 FVKESK. Trimming removed 0 bases from V and 1 base from J, with 9 bases in between. The CDR3 covers 16 residues. The CDR3 DNA reads as TGTGCCAGCAGCCAAGATTTGACAATGAACACCGGGGAGCTGTTTTTT. It encodes CASSQDLTMNTGELFF.

J is TRBJ2-5 and V is TRBV7-2; 8 bases agree with TRBD2. V was pared by 5 bases and J by 6 bases, with 8 bases of the junction left unmatched. CDR3 length equals 14 residues. The V gene's germline CDR1 is SGHTA and CDR2 FQGNSA. CDR3 nucleotide sequence: TGTGCCAGCAGCCGGGGGGGGTCAATGCAGACCCAGTACTTC. Residues: CASSRGGSMQTQYF.

This clone is a singleton in its sample. V usage is TRBV4-2 and J usage is TRBJ2-1; perhaps TRBD2 as D (6 bases). The germline V gene has CDR1 LGHNA and CDR2 YNFKEQ. Trimming left V 3 bases short and J 3 bases short, with 15 bases between. This CDR3 contains 16 residues. The CDR3 is CASSQSVAEDYNEQFF. The CDR3 DNA follows: TGTGCCAGCAGCCAGTCCGTAGCGGAGGACTACAATGAGCAGTTCTTC.

The gene calls are TRBV4-1 and TRBJ1-2; the D is unclear. Germline V gene lookup returns CDR1 MGHRA and CDR2 YSYEKL. V was shortened by 2 bases and J by 7 bases, with 14 bases between the two germline ends. The CDR3 runs 14 residues. The CDR3, as DNA: TGCGCCAGCAGCCAACCCGCAGTTGAAGTTGGCTACACCTTC. It is translated as CASSQPAVEVGYTF.

The rearrangement links TRBV24-1 to TRBJ2-1; a weak D match, TRBD2 (6 bases). The CDR3 sequence is 12 residues long. Deletions cut 10 bases from V and 8 bases from J, with 14 bases between. CDR1 is KGHDR and CDR2 is SFDVKD in the germline V gene. The CDR3 reads CATARLDDEQFF. In DNA form, the CDR3 reads TGTGCCACTGCTCGACTAGATGATGAGCAGTTCTTC.

J is TRBJ2-3 and V is TRBV21-1; TRBD2 reflects the table's D call only, with no check against the DNA. TRBV21-1 is shown as a pseudogene. This CDR3 is built from 14 residues. CDR3 bases: TGTGCCAGCAGCTTGACTAGCCGCACAGATACGCAGTATTTT. Its translation: CASSLTSRTDTQYF.

This clone was detected a few times. This sequence joins TRBV7-9 and TRBJ1-1; D gene unclear. The CDR3 runs 15 residues. Per the germline V gene, CDR1 is SEHNR and CDR2 is FQNEAQ (reference sequence). The V and J ends lost 3 bases and 1 base respectively, with 12 bases between them. This CDR3 reads CASSLMSGRNTEAFF. CDR3 DNA sequence: TGTGCCAGCAGCTTGATGTCTGGGAGGAACACTGAAGCTTTCTTT.

The chain employs TRBV4-1 and TRBJ2-3; a possible D gene is TRBD2 (6 bases). This CDR3 has 17 residues. Germline V lookup: CDR1 MGHRA, CDR2 YSYEKL. V was shortened by 6 bases and J by 1 base, with 20 bases between the two germline ends. CDR3 sequence reads: CASRFSLGRGGTDTQYF. The CDR3 nucleotides are TGCGCCAGCAGGTTTAGCTTGGGGCGGGGAGGCACAGATACGCAGTATTTT.

This clone has just a few counts. The chain joins TRBV7-9 to TRBJ2-7; a possible D gene is TRBD1 (5 bases). The V gene's germline CDR1 is SEHNR and CDR2 FQNEAQ (reference sequence). There are 12 residues in the CDR3. V was shortened by 5 bases and J by 4 bases, with 9 bases between the two germline ends. CDR3 sequence reads: CASSTQGYEQYF. The CDR3, as DNA: TGTGCCAGCAGCACCCAGGGTTACGAGCAGTACTTC.

This sequence joins TRBV30 and TRBJ1-2, with TRBD1 matching over 9 bases. The germline gives CDR1 GTSNPN, CDR2 SVGIG (reference sequence). The length of the CDR3 is 14 residues. The CDR3 sequence is CARAGQGSVGGYTF. The CDR3 nucleotides are TGTGCTAGAGCGGGACAGGGCTCGGTGGGTGGCTACACCTTC.